This T cell receptor beta chain was profiled in a study of cytomegalovirus exposure and HLA in healthy donors. Study-wide findings and caveats: Most likely, a cluster of highly shared sequence variants arose as a sequencing artifact.

The PCR had 60 Vbeta and 13 Jbeta primers. Here immunoSEQ multiplex PCR was the method, and the copy in TCRdb shows in-frame clones only, minus some. The sample consists of 170,000 or so clones, roughly four fifths of them appearing once. Notes on this clone: Its antigen is not identified.

Sequenced material: PBMCs. This TCR was recovered from a woman in her twenties or thirties in good health and CMV-seronegative.

The CDR3 loop is CASSYSGVGYTF. Here the CDR3 DNA reads TGTGCCAGCAGTTATTCCGGGGTGGGCTACACCTTC. The rearrangement joins TRBV28 to TRBJ1-2; D gene ambiguous. Trimming cost V 4 bases and J 8 bases, with 11 bases left between them. CDR3 size: 12 residues. Germline loops: CDR1 MDHEN, CDR2 SYDVKM.